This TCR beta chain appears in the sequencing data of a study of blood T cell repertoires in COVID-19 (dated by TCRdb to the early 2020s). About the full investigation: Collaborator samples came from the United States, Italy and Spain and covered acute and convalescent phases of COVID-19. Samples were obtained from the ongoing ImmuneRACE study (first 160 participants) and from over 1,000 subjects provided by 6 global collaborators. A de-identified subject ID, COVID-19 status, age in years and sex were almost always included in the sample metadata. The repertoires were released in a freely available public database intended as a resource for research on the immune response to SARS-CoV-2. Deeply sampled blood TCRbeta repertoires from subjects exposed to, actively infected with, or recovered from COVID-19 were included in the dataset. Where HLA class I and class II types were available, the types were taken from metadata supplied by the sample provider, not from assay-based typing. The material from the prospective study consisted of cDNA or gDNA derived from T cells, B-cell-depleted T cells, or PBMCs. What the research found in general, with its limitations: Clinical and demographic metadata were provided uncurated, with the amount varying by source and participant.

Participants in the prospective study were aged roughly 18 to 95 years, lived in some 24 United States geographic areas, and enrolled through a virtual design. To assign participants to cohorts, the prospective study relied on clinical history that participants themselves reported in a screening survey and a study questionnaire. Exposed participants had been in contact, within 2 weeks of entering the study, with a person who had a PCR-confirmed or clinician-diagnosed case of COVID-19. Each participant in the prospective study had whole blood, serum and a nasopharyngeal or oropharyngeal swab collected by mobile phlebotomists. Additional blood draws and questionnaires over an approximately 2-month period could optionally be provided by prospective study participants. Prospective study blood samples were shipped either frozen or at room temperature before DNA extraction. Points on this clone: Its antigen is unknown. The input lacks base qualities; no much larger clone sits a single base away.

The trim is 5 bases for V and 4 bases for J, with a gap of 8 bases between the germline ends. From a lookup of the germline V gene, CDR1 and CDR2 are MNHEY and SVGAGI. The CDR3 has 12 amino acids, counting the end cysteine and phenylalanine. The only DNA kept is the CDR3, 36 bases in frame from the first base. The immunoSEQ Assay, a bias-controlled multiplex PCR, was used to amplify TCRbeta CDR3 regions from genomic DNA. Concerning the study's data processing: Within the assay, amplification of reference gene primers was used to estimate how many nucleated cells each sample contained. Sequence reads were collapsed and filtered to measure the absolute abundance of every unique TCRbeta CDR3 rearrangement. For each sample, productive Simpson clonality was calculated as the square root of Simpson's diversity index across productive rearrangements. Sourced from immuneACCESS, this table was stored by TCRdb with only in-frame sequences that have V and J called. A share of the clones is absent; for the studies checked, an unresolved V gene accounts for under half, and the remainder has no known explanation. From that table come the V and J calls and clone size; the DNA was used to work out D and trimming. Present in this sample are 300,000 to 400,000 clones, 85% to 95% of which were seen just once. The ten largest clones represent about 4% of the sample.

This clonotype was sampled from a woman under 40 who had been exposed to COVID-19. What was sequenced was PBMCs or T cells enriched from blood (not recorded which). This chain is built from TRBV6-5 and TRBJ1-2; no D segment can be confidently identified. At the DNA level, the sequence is TGTGCCAGCAGTCACGGAGCCTATGGCTACACCTTC. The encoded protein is CASSHGAYGYTF.